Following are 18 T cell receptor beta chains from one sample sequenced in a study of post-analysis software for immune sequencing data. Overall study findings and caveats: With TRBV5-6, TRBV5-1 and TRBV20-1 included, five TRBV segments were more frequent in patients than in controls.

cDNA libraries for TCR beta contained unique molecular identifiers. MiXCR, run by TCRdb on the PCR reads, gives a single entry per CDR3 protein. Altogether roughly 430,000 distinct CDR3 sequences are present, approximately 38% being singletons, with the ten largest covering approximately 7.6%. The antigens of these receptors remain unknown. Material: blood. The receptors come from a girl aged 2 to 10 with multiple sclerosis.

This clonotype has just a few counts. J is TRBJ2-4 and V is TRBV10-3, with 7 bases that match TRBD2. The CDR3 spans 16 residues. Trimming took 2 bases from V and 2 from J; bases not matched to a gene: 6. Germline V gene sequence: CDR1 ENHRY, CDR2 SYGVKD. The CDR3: CAISEEARGTKNIQYF. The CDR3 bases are TGTGCCATCAGTGAGGAGGCGCGGGGGACCAAAAACATTCAGTACTTC.

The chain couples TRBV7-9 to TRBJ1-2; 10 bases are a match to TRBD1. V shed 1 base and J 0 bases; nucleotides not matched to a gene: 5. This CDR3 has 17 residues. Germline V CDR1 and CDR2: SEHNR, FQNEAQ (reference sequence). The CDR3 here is CASSLVGQGPANYGYTF. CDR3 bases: TGTGCCAGCAGCTTAGTGGGACAGGGGCCTGCTAACTATGGCTACACCTTC.

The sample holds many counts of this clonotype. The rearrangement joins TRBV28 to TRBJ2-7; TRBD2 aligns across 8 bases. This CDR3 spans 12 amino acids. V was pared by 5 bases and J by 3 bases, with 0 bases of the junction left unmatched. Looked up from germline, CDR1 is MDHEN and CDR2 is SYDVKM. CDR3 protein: CASSTSGYEQYF. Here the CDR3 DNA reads TGTGCCAGCAGTACTAGCGGCTACGAGCAGTACTTC.

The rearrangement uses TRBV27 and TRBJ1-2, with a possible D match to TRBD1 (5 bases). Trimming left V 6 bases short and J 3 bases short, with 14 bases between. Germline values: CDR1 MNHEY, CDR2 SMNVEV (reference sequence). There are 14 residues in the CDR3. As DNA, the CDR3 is TGTGCCAGCAGCGCCGGGACGGAACACTATGGCTACACCTTC. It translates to CASSAGTEHYGYTF.

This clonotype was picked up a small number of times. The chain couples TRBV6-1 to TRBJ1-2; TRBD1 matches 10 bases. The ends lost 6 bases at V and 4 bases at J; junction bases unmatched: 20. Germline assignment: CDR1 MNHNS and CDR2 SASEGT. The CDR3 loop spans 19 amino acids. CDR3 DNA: TGTGCCAGCAGGGACGGCAGCCTAAAGCCGACAGGGGGCGGCTATGGCTACACCTTC. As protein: CASRDGSLKPTGGGYGYTF.

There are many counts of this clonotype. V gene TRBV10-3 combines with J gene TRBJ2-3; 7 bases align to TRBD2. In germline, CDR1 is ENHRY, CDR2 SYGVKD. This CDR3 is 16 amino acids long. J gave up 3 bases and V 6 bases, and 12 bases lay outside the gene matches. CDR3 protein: CAIRPRGAGVTDTQYF. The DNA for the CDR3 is TGTGCCATCAGACCCCGAGGGGCGGGAGTGACAGATACGCAGTATTTT.

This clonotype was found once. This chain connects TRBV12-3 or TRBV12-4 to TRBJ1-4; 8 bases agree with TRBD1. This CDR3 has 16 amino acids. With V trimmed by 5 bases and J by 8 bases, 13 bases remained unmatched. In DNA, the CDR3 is TGTGCCAGCAGTCCGACCGCGGACAGGGAAATAGAAAAACTGTTTTTT. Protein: CASSPTADREIEKLFF.

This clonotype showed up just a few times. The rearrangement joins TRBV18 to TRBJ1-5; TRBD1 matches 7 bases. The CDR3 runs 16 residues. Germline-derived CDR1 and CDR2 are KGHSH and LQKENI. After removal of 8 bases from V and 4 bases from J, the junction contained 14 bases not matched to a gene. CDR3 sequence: CASAPLAGQNNQPQHF. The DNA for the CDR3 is TGTGCCAGCGCCCCTCTCGCGGGACAGAATAATCAGCCCCAGCATTTT. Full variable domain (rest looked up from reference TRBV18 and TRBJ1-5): NAGVMQNPRHLVRRRGQEARLRCSPMKGHSHVYWYRQLPEEGLKFMVYLQKENIIDESGMPKERFSAEFPKEGPSILRIQQVVRGDSAAYFCASAPLAGQNNQPQHFGDGTRLSIL.

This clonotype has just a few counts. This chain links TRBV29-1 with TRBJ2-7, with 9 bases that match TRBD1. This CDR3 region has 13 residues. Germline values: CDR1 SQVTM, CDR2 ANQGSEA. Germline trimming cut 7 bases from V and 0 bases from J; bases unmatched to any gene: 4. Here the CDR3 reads CSAGDRVSYEQYF. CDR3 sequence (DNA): TGCAGCGCCGGGGACAGGGTCTCCTACGAGCAGTACTTC.

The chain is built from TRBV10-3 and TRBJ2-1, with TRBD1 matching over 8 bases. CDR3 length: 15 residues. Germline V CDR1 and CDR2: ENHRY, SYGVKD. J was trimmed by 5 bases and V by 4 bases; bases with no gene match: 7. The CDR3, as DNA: TGTGCCATCAGTGGACCGGACAGGGTAAACAATGAGCAGTTCTTC. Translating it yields CAISGPDRVNNEQFF.

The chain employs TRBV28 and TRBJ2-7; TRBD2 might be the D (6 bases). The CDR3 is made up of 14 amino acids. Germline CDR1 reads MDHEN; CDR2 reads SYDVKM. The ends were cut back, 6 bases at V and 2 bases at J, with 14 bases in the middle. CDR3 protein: CASSPGVFAYEQYF. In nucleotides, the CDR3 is TGTGCCAGCAGCCCGGGGGTCTTTGCCTACGAGCAGTACTTC.

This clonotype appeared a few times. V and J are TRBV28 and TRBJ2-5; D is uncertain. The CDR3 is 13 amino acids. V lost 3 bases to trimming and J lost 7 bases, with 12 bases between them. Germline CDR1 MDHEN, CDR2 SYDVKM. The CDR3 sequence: CASSFSDLRTQYF. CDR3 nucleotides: TGTGCCAGCAGTTTTTCGGATTTACGGACCCAGTACTTC.

The CDR3 sequence is CANDGQDNQPQHF. CDR3 nucleotide sequence: TGCGCCAATGACGGACAGGACAATCAGCCCCAGCATTTT. This rearrangement joins TRBV10-1 to TRBJ1-5; 7 bases match TRBD1. Germline V gives CDR1 WNHNN, CDR2 SYGVQD (reference sequence). CDR3 size: 13 residues. V gave up 10 bases and J gave up 3 bases; unmatched junction bases: 6.

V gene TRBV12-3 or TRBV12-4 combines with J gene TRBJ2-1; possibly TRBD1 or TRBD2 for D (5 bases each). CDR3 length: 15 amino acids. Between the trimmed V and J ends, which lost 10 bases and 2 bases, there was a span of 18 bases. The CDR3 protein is CATRSGTATYNEQFF. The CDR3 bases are TGTGCCACCCGTTCGGGGACGGCAACCTACAATGAGCAGTTCTTC.

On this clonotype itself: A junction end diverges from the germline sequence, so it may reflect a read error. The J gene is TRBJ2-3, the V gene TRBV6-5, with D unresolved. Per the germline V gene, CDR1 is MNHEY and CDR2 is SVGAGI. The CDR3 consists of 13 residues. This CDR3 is CAGSYASTDTQYF. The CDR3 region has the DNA TGTGCCGGCAGTTACGCTAGCACAGATACGCAGTATTTT.

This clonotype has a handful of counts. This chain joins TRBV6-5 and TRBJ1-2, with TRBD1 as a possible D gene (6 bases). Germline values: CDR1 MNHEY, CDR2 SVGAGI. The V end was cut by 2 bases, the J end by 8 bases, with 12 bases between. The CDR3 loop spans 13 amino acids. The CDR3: CASSYRGAQGYTF. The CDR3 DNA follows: TGTGCCAGCAGTTACCGGGGGGCGCAGGGCTACACCTTC.

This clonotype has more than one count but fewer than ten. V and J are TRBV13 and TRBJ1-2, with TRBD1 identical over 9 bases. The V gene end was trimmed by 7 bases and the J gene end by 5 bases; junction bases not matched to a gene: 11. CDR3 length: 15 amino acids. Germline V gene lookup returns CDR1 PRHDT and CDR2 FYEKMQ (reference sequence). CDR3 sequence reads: CASTSYGTGPYGYTF. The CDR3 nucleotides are TGTGCCAGCACTTCTTACGGGACAGGGCCATATGGCTACACCTTC.

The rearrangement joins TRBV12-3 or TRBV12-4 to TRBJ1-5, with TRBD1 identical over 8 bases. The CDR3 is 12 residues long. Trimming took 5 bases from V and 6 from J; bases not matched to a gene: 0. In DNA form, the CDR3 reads TGTGCCAGCAGTGGACAGGGTCAGCCCCAGCATTTT. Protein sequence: CASSGQGQPQHF.